A selection of T cell receptor beta chains follows, all from one sample in a study of T-cell memory formation after mild COVID-19. TCRdb passed the 5' RACE reads through MiXCR, listing each CDR3 protein once. Of some 130,000 distinct CDR3 sequences in the sample, roughly a quarter are singletons; the top ten hold around a quarter. Source material: PBMCs or a T cell subset sorted from them (not recorded which). These receptors all stem from an adult woman who had mild COVID-19 (a few samples of this study predate the infection). Cell type and time point are not known. Both conserved end residues are part of each CDR3. D genes are given only for firm matches. Size tells how often a clone was seen (once, few, many) or the class of an expanded clone, and some rows leave it out.

V gene: TRBV6-5
CDR3 length: 16
D gene: .
clone size: few
J gene: TRBJ1-5
CDR3 DNA: TGTGCCAGCAGCCCGTCGAGGACTTTTCAGGGTCAGCCCCAGCATTTT
CDR3 protein: CASSPSRTFQGQPQHF

V gene: TRBV9
CDR3 length: 16
D gene: TRBD2
clone size: .
J gene: TRBJ2-1
CDR3 DNA: TGTGCCAGCAGCGTAGGTGCGGGGGTCTCCTACAATGAGCAGTTCTTC
CDR3 protein: CASSVGAGVSYNEQFF

V gene: TRBV7-3
CDR3 length: 15
D gene: TRBD2
clone size: .
J gene: TRBJ2-3
CDR3 DNA: TGTGCCAGCAGCTCAGGACTAGCAGTATCGGATACGCAGTATTTT
CDR3 protein: CASSSGLAVSDTQYF

V gene: TRBV9
CDR3 length: 13
D gene: .
clone size: .
J gene: TRBJ2-2
CDR3 DNA: TGTGCCAGCAGCGTAGGGGGACCCGGGGAGCTGTTTTTT
CDR3 protein: CASSVGGPGELFF

V gene: TRBV11-2
CDR3 length: 11
D gene: .
clone size: .
J gene: TRBJ2-1
CDR3 DNA: TGTGCCAGCAGACTCAGCAATGAGCAGTTCTTC
CDR3 protein: CASRLSNEQFF

V gene: TRBV29-1
CDR3 length: 16
D gene: TRBD2
clone size: .
J gene: TRBJ2-3
CDR3 DNA: TGCAGCGGTTCTAGCGGGGGGTATGTGGGGACAGATACGCAGTATTTT
CDR3 protein: CSGSSGGYVGTDTQYF

V gene: TRBV6-5
CDR3 length: 15
D gene: TRBD2
clone size: few
J gene: TRBJ2-1
CDR3 DNA: TGTGCCAGCACCCACGGGGGGACGGCTTACAATGAGCAGTTCTTC
CDR3 protein: CASTHGGTAYNEQFF

V gene: TRBV4-1
CDR3 length: 16
D gene: .
clone size: .
J gene: TRBJ2-1
CDR3 DNA: TGCGCCAGCAGCCAAGTAGTGGCGGGGCCTGGAAATGAGCAGTTCTTC
CDR3 protein: CASSQVVAGPGNEQFF

V gene: TRBV5-1
CDR3 length: 15
D gene: TRBD2
clone size: few
J gene: TRBJ2-7
CDR3 DNA: TGCGCCAGCACTAAAGGACTAGCGGGGCCCTACGAGCAGTACTTC
CDR3 protein: CASTKGLAGPYEQYF

V gene: TRBV29-1
CDR3 length: 14
D gene: .
clone size: .
J gene: TRBJ2-3
CDR3 DNA: TGCAGCGTTGCGAGCGGGTTTAGCACAGATACGCAGTATTTT
CDR3 protein: CSVASGFSTDTQYF

V gene: TRBV9
CDR3 length: 16
D gene: TRBD1
clone size: .
J gene: TRBJ2-1
CDR3 DNA: TGTGCCAGCAGCGTGGGGCAGGGGGCGGTGAACAATGAGCAGTTCTTC
CDR3 protein: CASSVGQGAVNNEQFF

V gene: TRBV20-1
CDR3 length: 13
D gene: TRBD2
clone size: .
J gene: TRBJ2-1
CDR3 DNA: TGCAGTGGACTAGCAGCCTCCTACAATGAGCAGTTCTTC
CDR3 protein: CSGLAASYNEQFF

V gene: TRBV7-8
CDR3 length: 11
D gene: .
clone size: few
J gene: TRBJ2-7
CDR3 DNA: TGTGCCACCGGACAAGCCTACGAGCAGTACTTC
CDR3 protein: CATGQAYEQYF

V gene: TRBV2
CDR3 length: 17
D gene: .
clone size: few
J gene: TRBJ2-2
CDR3 DNA: TGTGCCAGCAGTGAAAGTAGGGGACGGGGAAACACCGGGGAGCTGTTTTTT
CDR3 protein: CASSESRGRGNTGELFF

V gene: TRBV6-2/TRBV6-3
CDR3 length: 18
D gene: .
clone size: .
J gene: TRBJ2-1
CDR3 DNA: TGTGCCAGCAGTTTCCCAGAGGACTCAACAAACTCCTACAATGAGCAGTTCTTC
CDR3 protein: CASSFPEDSTNSYNEQFF

V gene: TRBV19
CDR3 length: 15
D gene: .
clone size: .
J gene: TRBJ2-1
CDR3 DNA: TGTGCCAGTAGTATGGCGGGGAGAACCTTCGGTGAGCAGTTCTTC
CDR3 protein: CASSMAGRTFGEQFF

V gene: TRBV20-1
CDR3 length: 11
D gene: TRBD2
clone size: .
J gene: TRBJ2-1
CDR3 DNA: TGCAGTGCCAGGTTACTAGCGGAGCAGTTCTTC
CDR3 protein: CSARLLAEQFF

V gene: TRBV13
CDR3 length: 12
D gene: .
clone size: few
J gene: TRBJ2-3
CDR3 DNA: TGTGCCAGCAGCTCCTTCACAGATACGCAGTATTTT
CDR3 protein: CASSSFTDTQYF

V gene: TRBV7-7
CDR3 length: 13
D gene: .
clone size: .
J gene: TRBJ2-2
CDR3 DNA: TGTGCTAGCAGCTGGGAAGGGACCGGGGAGCTGTTTTTT
CDR3 protein: CASSWEGTGELFF

V gene: TRBV10-3
CDR3 length: 16
D gene: TRBD1
clone size: .
J gene: TRBJ2-6
CDR3 DNA: TGTGCCATCTCGGACAGGGGCGGGACTGGGGCCAACGTCCTGACTTTC
CDR3 protein: CAISDRGGTGANVLTF

V gene: TRBV7-9
CDR3 length: 13
D gene: .
clone size: .
J gene: TRBJ1-2
CDR3 DNA: TGTGCCAGCAGTCCGGACCGGTTCTGGGGCTACACCTTC
CDR3 protein: CASSPDRFWGYTF

V gene: TRBV6-6
CDR3 length: 15
D gene: .
clone size: .
J gene: TRBJ2-6
CDR3 DNA: TGTGCCAGCAGTCAGTCAGAGACTGGGGCCAACGTCCTGACTTTC
CDR3 protein: CASSQSETGANVLTF

V gene: TRBV5-4
CDR3 length: 13
D gene: .
clone size: few
J gene: TRBJ2-3
CDR3 DNA: TGTGCCAGCAGCTTAGTAACGGCAGATACGCAGTATTTT
CDR3 protein: CASSLVTADTQYF

V gene: TRBV7-9
CDR3 length: 15
D gene: TRBD1
clone size: .
J gene: TRBJ1-1
CDR3 DNA: TGTGCCAGCAGCTTAGGGACAGGCAGGGACACTGAAGCTTTCTTT
CDR3 protein: CASSLGTGRDTEAFF

V gene: TRBV3-1
CDR3 length: 15
D gene: .
clone size: few
J gene: TRBJ1-1
CDR3 DNA: TGTGCCAGCAGCCAAGATGGGGGGATGAACACTGAAGCTTTCTTT
CDR3 protein: CASSQDGGMNTEAFF

V gene: TRBV24-1
CDR3 length: 12
D gene: TRBD2
clone size: few
J gene: TRBJ2-1
CDR3 DNA: TGTGCCACGGGACTAGCGAAGGATGAGCAGTTCTTC
CDR3 protein: CATGLAKDEQFF

V gene: TRBV30
CDR3 length: 15
D gene: TRBD1
clone size: .
J gene: TRBJ1-5
CDR3 DNA: TGTGCCTGGAGTGTTGGGACAGGCGACCATCAGCCCCAGCATTTT
CDR3 protein: CAWSVGTGDHQPQHF

V gene: TRBV6-2/TRBV6-3
CDR3 length: 19
D gene: .
clone size: .
J gene: TRBJ1-1
CDR3 DNA: TGTGCCAGCAGTTACGAACCCGATAGGGTTAGGGTTGTGGACACTGAAGCTTTCTTT
CDR3 protein: CASSYEPDRVRVVDTEAFF

V gene: TRBV19
CDR3 length: 14
D gene: .
clone size: .
J gene: TRBJ1-2
CDR3 DNA: TGTGCCAGTAGTACGGACAGTTCTGGAAATGGCTACACCTTC
CDR3 protein: CASSTDSSGNGYTF

V gene: TRBV7-2
CDR3 length: 17
D gene: TRBD1
clone size: .
J gene: TRBJ2-3
CDR3 DNA: TGTGCCAGCAGCTTAGAAAGGGACAGGGTTTTTAGGGATACGCAGTATTTT
CDR3 protein: CASSLERDRVFRDTQYF

V gene: TRBV14
CDR3 length: 15
D gene: .
clone size: .
J gene: TRBJ1-1
CDR3 DNA: TGTGCCAGCAGCCAAGACCTAGGGTCGAACACTGAAGCTTTCTTT
CDR3 protein: CASSQDLGSNTEAFF

V gene: TRBV4-1
CDR3 length: 16
D gene: TRBD1
clone size: few
J gene: TRBJ2-7
CDR3 DNA: TGCGCCAGCAGCCAAGGGGGACAGGGGCTTGGGAACGAGCAGTACTTC
CDR3 protein: CASSQGGQGLGNEQYF

V gene: TRBV6-1
CDR3 length: 16
D gene: TRBD1
clone size: few
J gene: TRBJ1-5
CDR3 DNA: TGTGCCAGCAGTGCTCCGAGGGGGCATGGCAATCAGCCCCAGAATTTT
CDR3 protein: CASSAPRGHGNQPQNF

V gene: TRBV24-1
CDR3 length: 15
D gene: .
clone size: .
J gene: TRBJ1-3
CDR3 DNA: TGTGCCACCAGTGATGGAGCGGGACACGGAAACACCATATATTTT
CDR3 protein: CATSDGAGHGNTIYF

V gene: TRBV13
CDR3 length: 14
D gene: TRBD2
clone size: .
J gene: TRBJ2-1
CDR3 DNA: TGTGCCAGCAGTTTTAGCGGGGAGTACAATGAGCAGTTCTTC
CDR3 protein: CASSFSGEYNEQFF

V gene: TRBV7-6
CDR3 length: 15
D gene: .
clone size: .
J gene: TRBJ2-5
CDR3 DNA: TGTGCCAGCAGCTTAGCATGGGGGGTGCAAGAGACCCAGTACTTC
CDR3 protein: CASSLAWGVQETQYF

V gene: TRBV27
CDR3 length: 14
D gene: TRBD1
clone size: few
J gene: TRBJ1-2
CDR3 DNA: TGTGCCAGCAGTCCCACCGGACAGGGGGTCGGCTACACCTTC
CDR3 protein: CASSPTGQGVGYTF

V gene: TRBV7-9
CDR3 length: 15
D gene: TRBD1
clone size: few
J gene: TRBJ2-7
CDR3 DNA: TGTGCCAGCAGGGGAGACAGGGCTTTCTCCTACGAGCAGTACTTC
CDR3 protein: CASRGDRAFSYEQYF

V gene: TRBV29-1
CDR3 length: 15
D gene: TRBD2
clone size: .
J gene: TRBJ2-7
CDR3 DNA: TGCAGCGTTACCCTGTCGGGGGGTCCCTCCTACGAGCAGTACTTC
CDR3 protein: CSVTLSGGPSYEQYF

V gene: TRBV12-3/TRBV12-4
CDR3 length: 15
D gene: .
clone size: .
J gene: TRBJ1-2
CDR3 DNA: TGTGCCAGCAGTTGGGACACCCGGGGGTACTATGGCTACACCTTC
CDR3 protein: CASSWDTRGYYGYTF

V gene: TRBV5-1
CDR3 length: 16
D gene: .
clone size: .
J gene: TRBJ2-5
CDR3 DNA: TGCGCCAGCAGCTTGGCTTCGGTCACGTTACAAGAGACCCAGTACTTC
CDR3 protein: CASSLASVTLQETQYF

V gene: TRBV6-1
CDR3 length: 16
D gene: .
clone size: .
J gene: TRBJ1-6
CDR3 DNA: TGTGCCAGCAGTATCCCGGACAGACTAGTTAATTCACCCCTCCACTTT
CDR3 protein: CASSIPDRLVNSPLHF

V gene: TRBV12-3/TRBV12-4
CDR3 length: 15
D gene: .
clone size: few
J gene: TRBJ2-2
CDR3 DNA: TGTGCCAGCAGTTTAGTGGGGGGCCTCACCGGGGAGCTGTTTTTT
CDR3 protein: CASSLVGGLTGELFF

V gene: TRBV11-3
CDR3 length: 15
D gene: .
clone size: few
J gene: TRBJ2-2
CDR3 DNA: TGTGCCAGCATATACCGAGGGTATGGCACCGGGGAGCTGTTTTTT
CDR3 protein: CASIYRGYGTGELFF

V gene: TRBV1
CDR3 length: 19
D gene: .
clone size: few
J gene: TRBJ2-7
CDR3 DNA: TGCACCAGCAGCCTGGTGGGACAGGGGGAAGTGACTTGGATTTACGAGCAGTACTTC
CDR3 protein: CTSSLVGQGEVTWIYEQYF

V gene: TRBV9
CDR3 length: 13
D gene: TRBD2
clone size: few
J gene: TRBJ2-3
CDR3 DNA: TGTGCCAGCGGGGGGGACTGGGCAGATACGCAGTATTTT
CDR3 protein: CASGGDWADTQYF

V gene: TRBV4-1
CDR3 length: 14
D gene: .
clone size: few
J gene: TRBJ1-1
CDR3 DNA: TGCGCCAGCAGCCCTCGGAACTTAAACACTGAAGCTTTCTTT
CDR3 protein: CASSPRNLNTEAFF

V gene: TRBV29-1
CDR3 length: 15
D gene: TRBD2
clone size: few
J gene: TRBJ2-7
CDR3 DNA: TGCAGCGTTGAAGCCCTAGCGGAGGGCTCCTACGAGCAGTACTTC
CDR3 protein: CSVEALAEGSYEQYF

V gene: TRBV7-9
CDR3 length: 14
D gene: .
clone size: .
J gene: TRBJ2-3
CDR3 DNA: TGTGCCAGCAGCTTAGACACCCGCACAGATACGCAGTATTTT
CDR3 protein: CASSLDTRTDTQYF

V gene: TRBV7-6
CDR3 length: 13
D gene: .
clone size: .
J gene: TRBJ1-1
CDR3 DNA: TGTGCCAGCAGCTTAGGGGCGAAACAGGAAGCTTTCTTT
CDR3 protein: CASSLGAKQEAFF

V gene: TRBV12-3/TRBV12-4
CDR3 length: 12
D gene: .
clone size: .
J gene: TRBJ2-4
CDR3 DNA: TGTGCCAGCGAAGGGCCGGTAAACATTCAGTACTTC
CDR3 protein: CASEGPVNIQYF

V gene: TRBV6-2/TRBV6-3
CDR3 length: 14
D gene: .
clone size: .
J gene: TRBJ2-7
CDR3 DNA: TGTGCCAGCAGTTACCGGGGTGAGAACTACGAGCAGTACTTC
CDR3 protein: CASSYRGENYEQYF

V gene: TRBV7-2
CDR3 length: 15
D gene: .
clone size: .
J gene: TRBJ2-5
CDR3 DNA: TGTGCCAGCAGCTTATTTACCGGAGTCCAAGAGACCCAGTACTTC
CDR3 protein: CASSLFTGVQETQYF